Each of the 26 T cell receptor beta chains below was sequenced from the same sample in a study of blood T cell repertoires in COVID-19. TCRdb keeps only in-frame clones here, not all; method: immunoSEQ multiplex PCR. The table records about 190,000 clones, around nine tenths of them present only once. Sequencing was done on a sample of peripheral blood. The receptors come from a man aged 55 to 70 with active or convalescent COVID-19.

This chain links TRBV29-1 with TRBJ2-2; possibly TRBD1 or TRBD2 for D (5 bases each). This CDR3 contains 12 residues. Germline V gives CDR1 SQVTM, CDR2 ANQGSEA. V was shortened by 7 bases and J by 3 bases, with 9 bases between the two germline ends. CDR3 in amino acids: CSAGRYTGELFF. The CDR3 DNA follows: TGCAGCGCGGGGCGGTACACCGGGGAGCTGTTTTTT.

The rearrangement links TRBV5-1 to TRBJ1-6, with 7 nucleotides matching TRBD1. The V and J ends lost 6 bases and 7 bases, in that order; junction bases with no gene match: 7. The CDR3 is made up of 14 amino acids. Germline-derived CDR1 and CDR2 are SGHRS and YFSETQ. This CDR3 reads CASTGQDGNSPLHF. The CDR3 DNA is TGCGCCAGCACCGGACAGGATGGAAATTCACCCCTCCACTTT.

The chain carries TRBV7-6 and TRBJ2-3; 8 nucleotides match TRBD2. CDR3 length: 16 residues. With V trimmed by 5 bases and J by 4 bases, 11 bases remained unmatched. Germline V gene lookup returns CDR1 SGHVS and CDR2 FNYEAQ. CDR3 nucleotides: TGTGCCAGCAGCCCGAGGTTGGGGCGGGGGGCAGATACGCAGTATTTT. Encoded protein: CASSPRLGRGADTQYF.

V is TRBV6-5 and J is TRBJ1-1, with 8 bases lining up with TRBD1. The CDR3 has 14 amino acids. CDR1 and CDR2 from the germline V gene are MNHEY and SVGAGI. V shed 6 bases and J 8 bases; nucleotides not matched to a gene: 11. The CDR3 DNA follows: TGTGCCAGCAGACTAGACAACGGACAGGGAGAAGCTTTCTTT. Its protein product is CASRLDNGQGEAFF.

The CDR3 DNA sequence: TGTGCCAGCAGAGACTCTAGCAATCAGCCCCAGCATTTT. Amino acid sequence: CASRDSSNQPQHF. The V gene is TRBV6-5, the J gene TRBJ1-5, with unresolved D. The CDR3 sequence is 13 residues long. V was shortened by 6 bases and J by 0 bases, with 6 bases between the two germline ends. The germline V gene has CDR1 MNHEY and CDR2 SVGAGI.

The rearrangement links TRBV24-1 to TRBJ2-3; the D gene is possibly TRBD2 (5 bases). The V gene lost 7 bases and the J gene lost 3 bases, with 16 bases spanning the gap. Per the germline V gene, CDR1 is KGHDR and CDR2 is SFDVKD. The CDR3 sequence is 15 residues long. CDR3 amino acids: CATSDRGDGTDTQYF. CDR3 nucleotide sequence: TGTGCCACCAGCGATCGGGGTGACGGTACAGATACGCAGTATTTT.

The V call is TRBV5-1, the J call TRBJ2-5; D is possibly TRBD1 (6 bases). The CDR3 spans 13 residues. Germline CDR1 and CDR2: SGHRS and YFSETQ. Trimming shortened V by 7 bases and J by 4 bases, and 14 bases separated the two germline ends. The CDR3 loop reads CASCIFRGETQYF. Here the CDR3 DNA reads TGCGCCAGCTGTATTTTCAGGGGAGAGACCCAGTACTTC.

CDR3 bases: TGTGCCAGCAGCCAAGCGATGAGCCGAACCTACGAGCAGTACTTC. It codes for CASSQAMSRTYEQYF. The V call is TRBV14, the J call TRBJ2-7; D is unresolved. The CDR3 totals 15 residues. Between the trimmed V and J ends, which lost 1 base and 2 bases, there was a span of 12 bases. Germline V lookup: CDR1 SGHDN, CDR2 FVKESK. Full variable domain (missing parts from reference TRBV14 and TRBJ2-7): EAGVTQFPSHSVIEKGQTVTLRCDPISGHDNLYWYRRVMGKEIKFLLHFVKESKQDESGMPNNRFLAERTGGTYSTLKVQPAELEDSGVYFCASSQAMSRTYEQYFGPGTRLTVT.

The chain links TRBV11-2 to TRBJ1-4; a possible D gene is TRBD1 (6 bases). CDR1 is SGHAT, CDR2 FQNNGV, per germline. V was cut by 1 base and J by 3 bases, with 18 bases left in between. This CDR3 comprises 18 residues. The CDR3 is CASSLGAGAMRANEKLFF. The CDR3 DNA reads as TGTGCCAGCAGCTTAGGCGCAGGGGCCATGAGGGCTAATGAAAAACTGTTTTTT.

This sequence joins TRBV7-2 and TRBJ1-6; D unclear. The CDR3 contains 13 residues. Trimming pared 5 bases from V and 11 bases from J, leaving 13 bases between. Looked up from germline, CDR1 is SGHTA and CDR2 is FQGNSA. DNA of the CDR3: TGTGCCAGCAGCCTTAAACTCTCGACACCCCTCCACTTT. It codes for CASSLKLSTPLHF.

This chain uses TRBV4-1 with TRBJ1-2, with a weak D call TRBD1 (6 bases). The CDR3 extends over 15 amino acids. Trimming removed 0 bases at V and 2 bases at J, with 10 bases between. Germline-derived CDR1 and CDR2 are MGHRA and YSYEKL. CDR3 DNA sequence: TGCGCCAGCAGCCAAGATCCTCAGGGGAACTATGGCTACACCTTC. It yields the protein CASSQDPQGNYGYTF.

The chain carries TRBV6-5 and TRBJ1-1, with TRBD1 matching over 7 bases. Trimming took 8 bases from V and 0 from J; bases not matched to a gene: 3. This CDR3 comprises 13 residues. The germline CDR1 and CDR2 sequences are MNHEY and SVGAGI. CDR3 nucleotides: TGTGCCAGCCCCGGACAGGTGAACACTGAAGCTTTCTTT. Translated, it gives CASPGQVNTEAFF.

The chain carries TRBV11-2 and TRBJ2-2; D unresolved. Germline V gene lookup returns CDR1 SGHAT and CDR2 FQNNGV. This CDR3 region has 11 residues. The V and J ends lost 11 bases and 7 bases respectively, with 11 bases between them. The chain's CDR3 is CACGADGELFF. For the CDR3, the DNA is TGTGCCTGTGGAGCAGACGGGGAGCTGTTTTTT.

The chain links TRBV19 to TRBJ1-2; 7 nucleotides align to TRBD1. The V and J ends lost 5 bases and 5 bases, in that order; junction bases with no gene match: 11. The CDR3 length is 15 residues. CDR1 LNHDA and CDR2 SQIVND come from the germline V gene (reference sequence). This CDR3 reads CASSAPPRDSYGYTF. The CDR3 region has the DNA TGTGCCAGTAGTGCCCCCCCCCGGGACAGTTATGGCTACACCTTC.

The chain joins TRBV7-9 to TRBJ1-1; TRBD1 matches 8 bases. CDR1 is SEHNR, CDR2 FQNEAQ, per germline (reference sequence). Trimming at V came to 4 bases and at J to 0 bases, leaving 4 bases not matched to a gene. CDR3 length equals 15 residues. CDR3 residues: CASSSQGVMNTEAFF. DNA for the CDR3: TGTGCCAGCAGCTCACAGGGGGTCATGAACACTGAAGCTTTCTTT. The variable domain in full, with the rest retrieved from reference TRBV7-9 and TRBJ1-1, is DTGVSQNPRHKITKRGQNVTFRCDPISEHNRLYWYRQTLGQGPEFLTYFQNEAQLEKSRLLSDRFSAERPKGSFSTLEIQRTEQGDSAMYLCASSSQGVMNTEAFFGQGTRLTVV.

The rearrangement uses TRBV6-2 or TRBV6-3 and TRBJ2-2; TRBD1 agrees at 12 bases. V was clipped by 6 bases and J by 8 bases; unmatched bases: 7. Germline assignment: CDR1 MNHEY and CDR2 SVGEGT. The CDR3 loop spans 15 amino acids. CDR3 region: CASSDLGQGAGELFF. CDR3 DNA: TGTGCCAGCAGCGACCTGGGACAGGGGGCAGGGGAGCTGTTTTTT.

The CDR3 sequence: CASSSGTYSTDTQYF. The CDR3 bases are TGTGCCAGCAGCAGTGGGACATACAGCACAGATACGCAGTATTTT. J is TRBJ2-3 and V is TRBV7-9; a weak D match, TRBD1 (6 bases). The CDR3 is 15 amino acids. The germline CDR1 and CDR2 sequences are SEHNR and FQNEAQ (reference sequence). The V gene lost 5 bases and the J gene lost 0 bases, with 12 bases spanning the gap. The full variable domain, its missing parts supplied by reference TRBV7-9 and TRBJ2-3, is DTGVSQNPRHKITKRGQNVTFRCDPISEHNRLYWYRQTLGQGPEFLTYFQNEAQLEKSRLLSDRFSAERPKGSFSTLEIQRTEQGDSAMYLCASSSGTYSTDTQYFGPGTRLTVL.

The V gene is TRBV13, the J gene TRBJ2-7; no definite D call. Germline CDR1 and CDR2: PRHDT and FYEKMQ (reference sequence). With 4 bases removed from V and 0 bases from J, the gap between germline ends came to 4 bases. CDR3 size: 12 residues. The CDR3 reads CASSSSSYEQYF. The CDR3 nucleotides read TGTGCCAGCAGCTCCAGCTCCTACGAGCAGTACTTC. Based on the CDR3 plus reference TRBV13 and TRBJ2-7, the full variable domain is AAGVIQSPRHLIKEKRETATLKCYPIPRHDTVYWYQQGPGQDPQFLISFYEKMQSDKGSIPDRFSAQQFSDYHSELNMSSLELGDSALYFCASSSSSYEQYFGPGTRLTVT.

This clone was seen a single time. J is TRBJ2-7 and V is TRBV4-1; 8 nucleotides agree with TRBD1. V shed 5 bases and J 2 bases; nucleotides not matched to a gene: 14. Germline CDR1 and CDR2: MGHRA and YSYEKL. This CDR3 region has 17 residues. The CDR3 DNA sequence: TGCGCCAGCAGCTCCGGGACAGGCGCCTTGTCCGCCTACGAGCAGTACTTC. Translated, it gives CASSSGTGALSAYEQYF.

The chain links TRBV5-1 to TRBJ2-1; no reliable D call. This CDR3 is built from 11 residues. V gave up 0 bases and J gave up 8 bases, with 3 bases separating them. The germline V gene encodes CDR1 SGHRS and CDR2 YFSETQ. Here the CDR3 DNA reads TGCGCCAGCAGCTTGGCCTATGAGCAGTTCTTC. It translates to CASSLAYEQFF.

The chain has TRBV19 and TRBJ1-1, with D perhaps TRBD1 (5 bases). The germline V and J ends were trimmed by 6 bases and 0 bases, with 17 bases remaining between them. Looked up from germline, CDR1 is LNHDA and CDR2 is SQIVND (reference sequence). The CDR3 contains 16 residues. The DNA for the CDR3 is TGTGCCAGTAGCACCCTGGGAGGGGCCCTGAACACTGAAGCTTTCTTT. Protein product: CASSTLGGALNTEAFF.

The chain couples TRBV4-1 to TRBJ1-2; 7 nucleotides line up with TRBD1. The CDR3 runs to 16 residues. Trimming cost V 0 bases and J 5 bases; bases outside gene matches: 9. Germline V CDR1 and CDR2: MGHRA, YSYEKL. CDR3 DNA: TGCGCCAGCAGCCAAGATCGGGGGAAGACAGGGTATGGCTACACCTTC. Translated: CASSQDRGKTGYGYTF.

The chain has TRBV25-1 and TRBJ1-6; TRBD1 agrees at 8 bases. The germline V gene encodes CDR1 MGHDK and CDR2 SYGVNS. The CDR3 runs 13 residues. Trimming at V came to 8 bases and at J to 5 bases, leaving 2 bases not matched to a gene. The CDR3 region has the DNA TGTGCCAGCTCGGACAGGGATAATTCACCCCTCCACTTT. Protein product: CASSDRDNSPLHF.

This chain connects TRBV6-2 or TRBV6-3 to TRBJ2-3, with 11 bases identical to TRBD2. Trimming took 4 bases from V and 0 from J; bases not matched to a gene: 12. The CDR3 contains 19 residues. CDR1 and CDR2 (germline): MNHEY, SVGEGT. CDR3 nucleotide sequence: TGTGCCAGCAGTTCCCTCACTAGCGGGGGACTTACTAGCACAGATACGCAGTATTTT. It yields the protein CASSSLTSGGLTSTDTQYF.

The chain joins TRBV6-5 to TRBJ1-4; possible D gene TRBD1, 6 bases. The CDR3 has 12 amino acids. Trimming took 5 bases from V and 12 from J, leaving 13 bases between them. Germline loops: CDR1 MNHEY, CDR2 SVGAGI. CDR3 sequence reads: CASSMSAGELFF. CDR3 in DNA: TGTGCCAGCAGTATGTCCGCAGGGGAACTGTTTTTT.

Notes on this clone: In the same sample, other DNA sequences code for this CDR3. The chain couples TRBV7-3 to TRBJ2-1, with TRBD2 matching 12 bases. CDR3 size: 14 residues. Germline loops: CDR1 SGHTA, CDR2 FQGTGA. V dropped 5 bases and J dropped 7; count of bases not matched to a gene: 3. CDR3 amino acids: CASSPGTSGNEQFF. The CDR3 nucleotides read TGTGCCAGCAGCCCAGGGACTAGCGGGAATGAGCAGTTCTTC.